The 21 T cell receptor beta chains reported below all come from one sample, sequenced in a study of T cells expressing NK-cell markers. TCRdb reanalyzed the 5' RACE reads, giving one entry per CDR3 protein sequence and no DNA. The listing contains under 200,000 distinct CDR3 sequences. What was sequenced was blood T cells: a sorted CD56 or NKG2C T cell subset, CD4+ or CD8+ T cells, or bulk PBMC T cells (not recorded which). The receptor source for this set is a woman between 18 and 69 years old in good health.

The chain links TRBV7-3 to TRBJ2-1; lacking DNA, the TRBD2 call made by TCRdb goes unchecked. The CDR3 is 14 amino acids. Germline CDR1 reads SGHTA; CDR2 reads FQGTGA. The CDR3 protein is CASSLGGSKNEQFF.

The chain uses TRBV20-1 and TRBJ2-3; the TCRdb D gene call, TRBD2, has no DNA to confirm it. This CDR3 spans 15 amino acids. Germline CDR1 is DFQATT and CDR2 is SNEGSKA (reference sequence). The CDR3 protein is CSADGLAGFADTQYF.

The chain employs TRBV5-1 and TRBJ2-3; TCRdb outputs TRBD1, but without DNA this stays unchecked. The germline V gene has CDR1 SGHRS and CDR2 YFSETQ. This CDR3 comprises 14 residues. The CDR3 region is CASSGGGQEDTQYF.

The chain links TRBV5-1 to TRBJ2-2; TCRdb selects TRBD1, and the lack of DNA leaves this call unchecked. There are 16 residues in the CDR3. Germline-derived CDR1 and CDR2 are SGHRS and YFSETQ. The CDR3 here is CASSLLAGQDSGELFF.

CDR3 loop: CASSVGRSYNEQFF. This rearrangement joins TRBV9 to TRBJ2-1. CDR3 length equals 14 residues. Germline V gene data show CDR1 as SGDLS and CDR2 as YYNGEE.

This chain uses TRBV9 with TRBJ2-7; as DNA is missing, the TRBD2 call by TCRdb cannot be tested. Germline CDR1 is SGDLS and CDR2 is YYNGEE. The CDR3 contains 15 residues. The CDR3 reads CASSVAAGGVYEQYF.

The genes are TRBV20-1 and TRBJ2-3; the TCRdb call, TRBD2, lacks DNA for checking. The CDR3 covers 15 residues. The germline gives CDR1 DFQATT, CDR2 SNEGSKA (reference sequence). The CDR3 region is CSARDPTSGAYTQYF.

The rearrangement joins TRBV20-1 to TRBJ2-7; TCRdb outputs TRBD2, but without DNA this stays unchecked. The germline CDR1 and CDR2 sequences are DFQATT and SNEGSKA (reference sequence). This CDR3 region has 14 residues. The CDR3 region is CSASKAGADYEQYF.

This sequence joins TRBV4-1 and TRBJ1-1. The germline gives CDR1 MGHRA, CDR2 YSYEKL. The CDR3 is made up of 15 amino acids. The CDR3 sequence: CASSQGEGWNTEAFF.

This chain joins TRBV6-5 and TRBJ1-1. The CDR3 sequence is 16 residues long. Germline V gene lookup returns CDR1 MNHEY and CDR2 SVGAGI. The CDR3 sequence is CASSYDGPTLNTEAFF.

The gene calls are TRBV6-2 or TRBV6-3 and TRBJ2-7; TCRdb picks TRBD1, but there is no DNA to check that call. The length of the CDR3 is 13 residues. CDR1 is MNHEY, CDR2 SVGEGT, per germline. CDR3 in amino acids: CATRTGGFYEQYF.

The CDR3 reads CASSPPSRLAGLNEQFF. This chain connects TRBV18 to TRBJ2-1; absent DNA, TCRdb's TRBD2 call cannot be checked. The CDR3 is made up of 17 amino acids. Germline CDR1 KGHSH, CDR2 LQKENI.

The V gene is TRBV7-9, the J gene TRBJ2-5; there is no DNA to check the TCRdb D call of TRBD2. There are 15 residues in the CDR3. The germline CDR1 and CDR2 sequences are SEHNR and FQNEAQ (reference sequence). CDR3 in amino acids: CASTTWEAIEETQYF.

V is TRBV14 and J is TRBJ2-7. Germline CDR1 and CDR2: SGHDN and FVKESK. CDR3 length equals 15 residues. CDR3 region: CASSPSWMVTYDQYF. The complete variable domain, with remaining parts taken from reference TRBV14 and TRBJ2-7, reads EAGVTQFPSHSVIEKGQTVTLRCDPISGHDNLYWYRRVMGKEIKFLLHFVKESKQDESGMPNNRFLAERTGGTYSTLKVQPAELEDSGVYFCASSPSWMVTYDQYFGPGTRLTVT.

This chain connects TRBV12-3 or TRBV12-4 to TRBJ2-5; the D gene TCRdb calls, TRBD1, cannot be checked with no DNA. The CDR3 spans 18 residues. The CDR3 sequence: CASSLFTRLATGSETQYF.

This sequence joins TRBV20-1 and TRBJ2-1; TCRdb picks TRBD2, but there is no DNA to check that call. The CDR3 is made up of 14 amino acids. Germline V gives CDR1 DFQATT, CDR2 SNEGSKA (reference sequence). This chain's CDR3 is CSASASGGDNEQFF.

The chain joins TRBV3-1 to TRBJ2-4. CDR3 size: 11 residues. CDR1 is LGHDT, CDR2 YNNKEL, per germline (reference sequence). CDR3: CASSQGDSRYF.

V usage is TRBV15 and J usage is TRBJ2-7; TCRdb names TRBD2, which stays unverified in the absence of DNA. CDR1 LNHNV and CDR2 YYDKDF come from the germline V gene (reference sequence). This CDR3 comprises 14 residues. CDR3 protein: CATSGKGSSGEQYF.

This rearrangement joins TRBV9 to TRBJ2-7; TCRdb returns TRBD2, unconfirmable since there is no DNA. Germline V gene data show CDR1 as SGDLS and CDR2 as YYNGEE. The CDR3 covers 14 residues. CDR3 region: CASSGGLAVDEQYF.

The chain is built from TRBV10-3 and TRBJ2-3; TCRdb reports TRBD2, a call that lacks DNA to check it against. Per the germline V gene, CDR1 is ENHRY and CDR2 is SYGVKD. The CDR3 consists of 16 residues. The CDR3: CAISGGTSRKSDTQYF.

CDR3 protein: CASSLVGLAPYNEQFF. V usage is TRBV12-3 or TRBV12-4 and J usage is TRBJ2-1; with no DNA, the TCRdb D assignment of TRBD2 cannot be verified. This CDR3 region has 16 residues.